One and the same sample provided the 28 T cell receptor beta chains below, sequenced in a study of STAT3 mutations in large granular lymphocyte leukemia (dated by TCRdb to about 2019). Results and caveats for the whole study, not just this receptor: Every T-LGLL patient showed at least one immunodominant TCRbeta clonotype, and about half showed multiple immunodominant subclonotypes.

The library was generated by the immunoSEQ multiplex PCR assay. The immuneACCESS repertoire file appears here via TCRdb, limited to in-frame rearrangements. These files lack a portion of the clones; in checked studies, under half of the deficit traces to unresolved V genes, and the cause of the others is not known. The sample contains roughly 4,400 clones, around 50% of them found a single time. Clones ranked in the top ten supply roughly four fifths of the sample. For these TCRs, the target antigens are not known. Sequenced sample: peripheral blood mononuclear cells. The receptor set was obtained from a man between 60 and 75 years old with T-cell large granular lymphocyte leukemia. Some clones in this sample may be carry-over from other donors' samples. The age is the age at diagnosis.

This clone was seen a few times. The chain recombines TRBV5-1 with TRBJ2-7, with 14 bases fitting TRBD2. V was clipped by 1 base and J by 2 bases; unmatched bases: 8. The germline V gene encodes CDR1 SGHRS and CDR2 YFSETQ. There are 18 residues in the CDR3. CDR3 coding DNA: TGCGCCAGCAGCTTGAGACTAGCGGGAGGGATCGTTACCTACGAGCAGTACGTC. Translated, it gives CASSLRLAGGIVTYEQYV.

The chain couples TRBV5-6 to TRBJ1-2, with D possibly matching TRBD1 (5 bases). The V end lost 4 bases, the J end lost 5 bases, and 12 bases lay between the germline ends. This CDR3 has 13 amino acids. Per the germline V gene, CDR1 is SGHDT and CDR2 is YYEEEE. CDR3 protein: CASSIRDGYGYTF. CDR3 coding DNA: TGTGCCAGCAGCATCCGGGACGGGTATGGCTACACCTTC.

This clone has just a few counts. The rearrangement uses TRBV18 and TRBJ1-2; no clear D. The CDR3 is 13 residues long. The V end was cut by 5 bases, the J end by 8 bases, with 15 bases between. The germline gives CDR1 KGHSH, CDR2 LQKENI. The CDR3 region has the DNA TGTGCCAGCTCAAGAGAGGGCATAAGCGGCTACACCTTC. As protein: CASSREGISGYTF.

This sequence joins TRBV29-1 and TRBJ1-5; D is ambiguous. CDR3 size: 14 residues. Germline CDR1 reads SQVTM; CDR2 reads ANQGSEA. Trimming pared 6 bases from V and 7 bases from J, leaving 19 bases between. CDR3 sequence: CSVQTSRSGQPQHF. CDR3 sequence (DNA): TGCAGCGTCCAAACTTCGAGGTCGGGGCAGCCCCAGCATTTT. Filled out from reference TRBV29-1 and TRBJ1-5, the complete variable domain reads SAVISQKPSRDICQRGTSLTIQCQVDSQVTMMFWYRQQPGQSLTLIATANQGSEATYESGFVIDKFPISRPNLTFSTLTVSNMSPEDSSIYLCSVQTSRSGQPQHFGDGTRLSIL.

V is TRBV5-4 and J is TRBJ1-2; D not certain. V lost 1 base to trimming and J lost 7 bases, with 11 bases between them. The CDR3 is 13 residues long. Looked up from germline, CDR1 is SGHNT and CDR2 is YYREEE (reference sequence). In DNA, the CDR3 is TGTGCCAGCAGCTTGACGGGTTCGAGTGGCTACACCTTC. This encodes CASSLTGSSGYTF.

The chain combines TRBV5-4 with TRBJ2-1; D may be TRBD1 (6 bases). Trimming removed 2 bases at V and 9 bases at J, with 18 bases between. There are 15 residues in the CDR3. The germline V gene has CDR1 SGHNT and CDR2 YYREEE (reference sequence). CDR3 residues: CASSLAGGQPGEQFF. The CDR3 nucleotides are TGTGCCAGCAGCTTAGCTGGCGGACAGCCCGGTGAGCAGTTCTTC.

The chain combines TRBV25-1 with TRBJ1-5, with a weak D call TRBD1 (6 bases). This CDR3 contains 10 residues. Looked up from germline, CDR1 is MGHDK and CDR2 is SYGVNS. The CDR3 sequence is CRGNNQPQHF. The CDR3 DNA is TGTAGGGGGAATAATCAGCCCCAGCATTTT. Full variable domain (outside the CDR3, taken from reference TRBV25-1 and TRBJ1-5): EADIYQTPRYLVIGTGKKITLECSQTMGHDKMYWYQQDPGMELHLIHYSYGVNSTEKGDLSSESTVSRIRTEHFPLTLESARPSHTSQYLCRGNNQPQHFGDGTRLSIL.

In its sample, this clone was seen a few times. The chain recombines TRBV27 with TRBJ1-6; 7 bases are shared with TRBD1. Looked up from germline, CDR1 is MNHEY and CDR2 is SMNVEV (reference sequence). The CDR3 runs to 15 residues. The trim removed 6 bases at V and 5 bases at J, leaving 7 bases unmatched. The CDR3 reads CASSNQGQNNSPLHF. CDR3 nucleotides: TGTGCCAGCAGCAACCAGGGACAGAATAATTCACCCCTCCACTTT.

The J gene is TRBJ2-7, the V gene TRBV5-1, with 10 bases identical to TRBD2. CDR1 and CDR2 from the germline V gene are SGHRS and YFSETQ. V dropped 4 bases and J dropped 6; count of bases not matched to a gene: 13. CDR3 length equals 16 residues. CDR3 protein: CASSLTTSGKGSEQYV. The DNA of the CDR3 is TGCGCCAGCAGCCTAACTACTAGCGGGAAGGGCTCCGAGCAGTACGTC.

This clone is judged medium-sized (0.01 to 0.1%). This sequence joins TRBV25-1 and TRBJ1-1; D gene ambiguous. Germline CDR1 is MGHDK and CDR2 is SYGVNS. The CDR3 is 11 residues long. The germline V and J ends were trimmed by 10 bases and 4 bases, with 10 bases remaining between them. This CDR3 is CATASGTEAFF. The CDR3 bases are TGTGCCACCGCGTCGGGCACTGAAGCTTTCTTT.

The chain has TRBV18 and TRBJ2-5, with unresolved D. Trimming removed 5 bases at V and 4 bases at J, with 8 bases between. The CDR3 covers 12 residues. CDR1 is KGHSH and CDR2 is LQKENI in the germline V gene. CDR3 sequence: CASSTTVETQYF. For the CDR3, the DNA is TGTGCCAGCTCAACCACGGTAGAGACCCAGTACTTC.

This clone is labeled medium-sized. The chain has TRBV29-1 and TRBJ2-7, with 7 bases aligning to TRBD1. The germline V gene encodes CDR1 SQVTM and CDR2 ANQGSEA. Trimming at V came to 7 bases and at J to 1 base, leaving 4 bases not matched to a gene. This CDR3 is built from 12 residues. The CDR3 region has the DNA TGCAGCGCAGGACAGGATTCCTACGAGCAGTACTTC. It yields the protein CSAGQDSYEQYF.

The chain employs TRBV6-1 and TRBJ1-2, with D perhaps TRBD1 (6 bases). Germline V gene data show CDR1 as MNHNS and CDR2 as SASEGT. The CDR3 contains 13 residues. V was cut by 7 bases and J by 6 bases, with 15 bases left in between. The CDR3 protein is CASTQERGNGYTF. The DNA for the CDR3 is TGTGCCAGCACCCAAGAAAGGGGGAATGGCTACACCTTC.

Of note for this clone: Germline is not matched at one junction end, which may reflect a read error. This chain links TRBV30 with TRBJ1-5; TRBD1 agrees at 7 bases. Germline loops: CDR1 GTSNPN, CDR2 SVGIG (reference sequence). This CDR3 region has 12 residues. The CDR3 nucleotides are TGTGCCTGGAGTGTATTAGGGGGCCCCCCGCGTTTT. It encodes CAWSVLGGPPRF. The full variable domain, with the rest looked up from reference TRBV30 and TRBJ1-5, is SQTIHQWPATLVQPVGSPLSLECTVEGTSNPNLYWYRQAAGRGLQLLFYSVGIGQISSEVPQNLSASRPQDRQFILSSKKLLLSDSGFYLCAWSVLGGPPRFGDGTRLSIL.

The chain uses TRBV29-1 and TRBJ2-1; possibly TRBD1 or TRBD2 for D (5 bases each). This CDR3 has 14 residues. The germline V gene has CDR1 SQVTM and CDR2 ANQGSEA. V dropped 4 bases and J dropped 4 bases, with 14 bases sitting between them. CDR3 nucleotide sequence: TGCAGCGTTGCAGGGACGCCTACATACAATGAGCAGTTCTTC. Amino acid sequence: CSVAGTPTYNEQFF.

CDR3 sequence reads: CATYDTRADEKLFF. The CDR3 nucleotides read TGTGCCACTTACGACACCAGGGCCGATGAAAAACTGTTTTTT. The chain recombines TRBV7-9 with TRBJ1-4; D might be TRBD1 (5 bases). Trimming shortened V by 10 bases and J by 6 bases, and 18 bases separated the two germline ends. The CDR3 loop spans 14 amino acids. Germline V lookup: CDR1 SEHNR, CDR2 FQNEAQ (reference sequence).

This clone was counted a few times. The CDR3 sequence: CASSFGGYNEQFF. CDR3 bases: TGCGCCAGCAGCTTCGGGGGGTACAATGAGCAGTTCTTC. J is TRBJ2-1 and V is TRBV5-1; the match to TRBD2 covers 7 bases. There are 13 residues in the CDR3. Losses at the gene ends were 2 bases for V and 4 bases for J; bases not matched to a gene: 0. Germline CDR1 and CDR2: SGHRS and YFSETQ.

V gene TRBV18 combines with J gene TRBJ1-1; 7 bases map to TRBD1. The CDR3 consists of 13 residues. V shed 1 base, J shed 4 bases, and the junction held 0 bases outside the gene matches. Germline CDR1 and CDR2: KGHSH and LQKENI. The CDR3 loop is CASSPQGATEAFF. DNA of the CDR3: TGTGCCAGCTCACCACAGGGGGCCACTGAAGCTTTCTTT.

The chain carries TRBV30 and TRBJ2-2; perhaps D is TRBD1 or TRBD2 (5 bases each). Trimming cost V 3 bases and J 0 bases, with 11 bases left between them. In germline, CDR1 is GTSNPN, CDR2 SVGIG (reference sequence). The CDR3 contains 15 residues. The CDR3 is CAWRPGTANTGELFF. In nucleotides, the CDR3 is TGTGCCTGGAGGCCCGGGACCGCGAACACCGGGGAGCTGTTTTTT.

The chain is built from TRBV30 and TRBJ1-2; perhaps TRBD1 as D (6 bases). Germline V gives CDR1 GTSNPN, CDR2 SVGIG (reference sequence). The CDR3 length is 13 residues. V was clipped by 0 bases and J by 5 bases, with 10 bases between them. CDR3 DNA sequence: TGTGCCTGGAGTGTAAGGACAGCGTATGGCTACACCTTC. It encodes CAWSVRTAYGYTF.

This clone was counted a single time. The chain is built from TRBV6-5 and TRBJ2-1; the D call may be TRBD1 or TRBD2 (5 bases each). Germline V gene lookup returns CDR1 MNHEY and CDR2 SVGAGI. Between the trimmed V and J ends, which lost 6 bases and 13 bases, there was a span of 19 bases. This CDR3 has 13 residues. CDR3 amino acids: CASRTGTLEVQFF. Here the CDR3 DNA reads TGTGCCAGCAGGACCGGGACCCTCGAAGTTCAGTTCTTC.

The chain combines TRBV6-5 with TRBJ2-1; D not resolved. Germline CDR1 is MNHEY and CDR2 is SVGAGI. V was cut by 6 bases and J by 9 bases, with 12 bases left in between. This CDR3 region has 12 residues. This CDR3 is CASRWWDGEQFF. CDR3 DNA sequence: TGTGCCAGCAGATGGTGGGATGGTGAGCAGTTCTTC.

The chain's CDR3 is CASSSGALSGANVLTF. The DNA of the CDR3 is TGTGCCAGCAGTTCGGGAGCGCTCTCTGGGGCCAACGTCCTGACTTTC. The V and J genes are TRBV6-5 and TRBJ2-6; D perhaps matches TRBD2 (6 bases). CDR3 length: 16 residues. CDR1 and CDR2 (germline): MNHEY, SVGAGI. V lost 4 bases and J 0 bases, leaving 10 bases between the germline ends.

The genes are TRBV5-1 and TRBJ2-5; D is undetermined. V was clipped by 0 bases and J by 5 bases, with 2 bases between them. The CDR3 spans 11 residues. In germline, CDR1 is SGHRS, CDR2 YFSETQ. In DNA, the CDR3 is TGCGCCAGCAGCTTGGCGGAGACCCAGTACTTC. It encodes CASSLAETQYF.

The V call is TRBV11-3, the J call TRBJ1-1; no clear D. The length of the CDR3 is 12 residues. The ends were cut back, 5 bases at V and 7 bases at J, with 11 bases in the middle. Germline CDR1 SGHNT, CDR2 YENEEA. CDR3 amino acids: CASSPRAFEAFF. Here the CDR3 DNA reads TGTGCCAGCAGCCCCCGGGCGTTTGAAGCTTTCTTT.

The chain is built from TRBV4-1 and TRBJ1-1; D is perhaps TRBD1 (5 bases). There are 13 residues in the CDR3. Trimming pared 8 bases from V and 5 bases from J, leaving 15 bases between. From germline, CDR1 is MGHRA and CDR2 YSYEKL. The CDR3 is CASLGTGGTEAFF. In DNA, the CDR3 is TGCGCCAGCCTAGGGACGGGGGGGACTGAAGCTTTCTTT.

This sequence joins TRBV5-4 and TRBJ2-7; possible D gene TRBD2, 6 bases. Trimming shortened V by 5 bases and J by 7 bases, and 16 bases separated the two germline ends. This CDR3 contains 13 residues. Per germline, CDR1 SGHNT and CDR2 YYREEE (reference sequence). CDR3 bases: TGTGCCAGCAGGTCGTTGGGGGGTGAGGAGCAGTACGTC. Amino acids: CASRSLGGEEQYV.

The chain joins TRBV5-1 to TRBJ2-7, with 8 nucleotides matching TRBD1. There are 16 residues in the CDR3. CDR1 and CDR2 (germline): SGHRS, YFSETQ. The junction had 8 bases not matched to a gene; V was cut back by 3 bases and J by 0 bases. DNA of the CDR3: TGCGCCAGCAGCTGGCCGGGACAGGAGGCCTCCTACGAGCAGTACTTC. Encoded protein: CASSWPGQEASYEQYF.